This T cell receptor (beta chain) was identified during a study of cytomegalovirus exposure and HLA in healthy donors. General observations from the study: Reportedly, TCR beta sequences accurately predicted HLA-A and HLA-B alleles in most subjects.

Germline CDR1 SGHVS, CDR2 FNYEAQ. V lost 1 base and J lost 4; bases outside the gene matches: 26. There are 22 residues in the CDR3. PCR primers comprised 60 Vbeta and 13 Jbeta primers. Sequencing used immunoSEQ multiplex PCR; TCRdb keeps in-frame clones, though not all of them. Of roughly 230,000 clones listed, roughly 73% are singletons. About this clone itself: Its specificity is not known.

The receptor was isolated from a boy aged 10-17 years in good health and CMV-seronegative. This sequence joins TRBV7-6 and TRBJ2-7, with 9 bases that match TRBD1. Sequencing was carried out using PBMCs. CDR3 nucleotides: TGTGCCAGCAGCTTAGATCCCCCCTCCGGAAACATCGGGACAGGGATTTTGTACGAGCAGTACTTC. Protein: CASSLDPPSGNIGTGILYEQYF.